Following are 27 T cell receptor beta chains from one sample sequenced in a study of blood T cells in healthy people across ages. For the second PCR, which ran for about 7 to 11 cycles, a sample-barcoded 5' primer and a J-beta primer mix were used. TCRdb independently ran MiXCR on the 5' RACE reads; one entry per CDR3 protein. The table lists 750,000 to 1,000,000 distinct CDR3 sequences, approximately 32% of them singletons. These same data were also listed under a study on T cells of mothers and their children.

Specimen: blood. The origin of the receptors is a woman aged 35 to 49 in good health.

This chain connects TRBV24-1 to TRBJ2-1; D might be TRBD1 (6 bases). CDR1 KGHDR and CDR2 SFDVKD come from the germline V gene. Trimming left V 7 bases short and J 7 bases short, with 19 bases between. CDR3 length: 15 residues. The CDR3 reads CATSEIQGTENEQFF. For the CDR3, the DNA is TGTGCCACCAGCGAAATCCAGGGGACGGAGAATGAGCAGTTCTTC.

This clonotype was observed at least ten times. This sequence joins TRBV2 and TRBJ2-7; D is undetermined. With 7 bases removed from V and 6 bases from J, the gap between germline ends came to 19 bases. Germline V lookup: CDR1 SNHLY, CDR2 FYNNEI. This CDR3 has 14 residues. The CDR3 region has the DNA TGTGCCAGCACCCAGACACCGGCTTCGGGCGAGCAGTACTTC. Protein: CASTQTPASGEQYF. Supplemented by reference TRBV2 and TRBJ2-7, the full variable domain reads EPEVTQTPSHQVTQMGQEVILRCVPISNHLYFYWYRQILGQKVEFLVSFYNNEISEKSEIFDDQFSVERPDGSNFTLKIRSTKLEDSAMYFCASTQTPASGEQYFGPGTRLTVT.

This chain links TRBV7-2 with TRBJ2-3; D unclear. The CDR3 is 16 residues long. Germline V gene data show CDR1 as SGHTA and CDR2 as FQGNSA. The V end lost 1 base, the J end lost 0 bases, and 11 bases lay between the germline ends. CDR3 bases: TGTGCCAGCAGCTTAGGGGGATACCCTAGCACAGATACGCAGTATTTT. Translation: CASSLGGYPSTDTQYF.

The V and J genes are TRBV5-1 and TRBJ2-5; 9 nucleotides align to TRBD1. The CDR3 runs to 15 residues. Germline trimming cut 2 bases from V and 5 bases from J; bases unmatched to any gene: 7. In germline, CDR1 is SGHRS, CDR2 YFSETQ. The CDR3 loop reads CASSLPGQGGETQYF. As DNA, the CDR3 is TGCGCCAGCAGCTTACCGGGACAGGGTGGCGAGACCCAGTACTTC. The full variable domain, with the rest looked up from reference TRBV5-1 and TRBJ2-5, is KAGVTQTPRYLIKTRGQQVTLSCSPISGHRSVSWYQQTPGQGLQFLFEYFSETQRNKGNFPGRFSGRQFSNSRSEMNVSTLELGDSALYLCASSLPGQGGETQYFGPGTRLLVL.

The J gene is TRBJ2-1, the V gene TRBV29-1, with D possibly being TRBD1 or TRBD2 (6 bases each). Germline loops: CDR1 SQVTM, CDR2 ANQGSEA. This CDR3 has 12 amino acids. V was pared by 4 bases and J by 9 bases, with 13 bases between. The CDR3 DNA reads TGCAGCGTTGTAAGGGGGGTGAGTGAGCAGTTCTTC. Its translation: CSVVRGVSEQFF.

The chain employs TRBV9 and TRBJ1-1, with D hard to call. The CDR3 is 13 amino acids. Germline CDR1 and CDR2: SGDLS and YYNGEE. Between the trimmed V and J ends, which lost 0 bases and 8 bases, there was a span of 11 bases. As DNA, the CDR3 is TGTGCCAGCAGCGTAGAAGTCAGTTCGGAAGCTTTCTTT. Translation gives CASSVEVSSEAFF.

This clonotype was seen a handful of times. Here the CDR3 DNA reads TGTGCCAGCACCCTTAGCGGGGCGCCCTCCTACGAGCAGTACTTC. Amino acids: CASTLSGAPSYEQYF. The chain combines TRBV6-2 or TRBV6-3 with TRBJ2-7; 8 nucleotides align to TRBD2. V was pared by 7 bases and J by 0 bases, with 8 bases of the junction left unmatched. CDR1 is MNHEY, CDR2 SVGEGT, per germline. The CDR3 extends over 15 amino acids.

The chain carries TRBV29-1 and TRBJ1-2; 9 bases are a match to TRBD1. The CDR3 loop spans 16 amino acids. In germline, CDR1 is SQVTM, CDR2 ANQGSEA. With 4 bases clipped from V and 3 bases from J, the junction kept 12 bases outside the gene matches. CDR3 sequence: CSVGSIQGARDYGYTF. CDR3 in DNA: TGCAGCGTTGGAAGTATACAGGGGGCGCGGGACTATGGCTACACCTTC.

This clonotype was detected ten times or more. The rearrangement joins TRBV29-1 to TRBJ1-4, with D unclear. V shed 0 bases and J shed 0 bases, with 8 bases lying between them. The CDR3 has 15 amino acids. Germline V CDR1 and CDR2: SQVTM, ANQGSEA. Written as DNA, the CDR3 is TGCAGCGTTGAAGATGGAATTGCAACTAATGAAAAACTGTTTTTT. Its protein product is CSVEDGIATNEKLFF.

The table lists this clonotype with a few counts. The chain recombines TRBV5-1 with TRBJ2-5; TRBD2 agrees at 8 bases. The CDR3 spans 16 residues. Germline loops: CDR1 SGHRS, CDR2 YFSETQ. V lost 6 bases and J lost 2; bases outside the gene matches: 12. The chain's CDR3 is CASNPGGSGAQETQYF. The CDR3, as DNA: TGCGCCAGCAACCCGGGGGGGTCGGGGGCTCAAGAGACCCAGTACTTC.

This clonotype was seen more than once but under ten times. The V gene is TRBV25-1, the J gene TRBJ1-2, with D possibly TRBD1 on 5 matching bases. The length of the CDR3 is 16 residues. Germline V lookup: CDR1 MGHDK, CDR2 SYGVNS. V lost 1 base, J lost 8 bases, and 20 bases lay in between. CDR3 loop: CASSEFLGPGLNGYTF. The DNA for the CDR3 is TGTGCCAGCAGTGAATTTCTGGGGCCGGGTTTGAACGGCTACACCTTC.

This clonotype has only a few counts. This rearrangement joins TRBV18 to TRBJ2-7; D is perhaps TRBD1 (6 bases). The CDR3 is made up of 15 amino acids. CDR1 is KGHSH and CDR2 is LQKENI in the germline V gene. V was clipped by 5 bases and J by 3 bases, with 17 bases between them. The CDR3 DNA is TGTGCCAGCTCAGTCCAGGACAGCCTATTCTACGAGCAGTACTTC. Residues: CASSVQDSLFYEQYF.

This clonotype was observed a single time. Since a much larger clone is just one base distant, this may be a read error. The chain carries TRBV6-6 and TRBJ2-1; D is unclear. The V gene lost 5 bases and the J gene lost 10 bases, with 21 bases spanning the gap. Germline lookup yields CDR1 MNHNY and CDR2 SVGAGI (reference sequence). This CDR3 is built from 15 residues. CDR3 protein: CASSPQSPVIHEQFF. Written as DNA, the CDR3 is TGTGCCAGCAGTCCCCAGAGTCCGGTAATCCACGAGCAGTTCTTC.

This clonotype has only a few counts. This rearrangement joins TRBV12-3 or TRBV12-4 to TRBJ1-2; possibly TRBD1 for D (6 bases). This CDR3 contains 14 residues. V was trimmed by 4 bases and J by 3 bases, leaving 12 bases between them. The CDR3 reads CASSSQGSHYGYTF. The CDR3 DNA follows: TGTGCCAGCAGTTCCCAGGGGAGCCACTATGGCTACACCTTC.

The chain employs TRBV4-3 and TRBJ2-2; a possible D gene is TRBD2 (6 bases). The CDR3 runs to 15 residues. Deletions cut 8 bases from V and 0 bases from J, with 13 bases between. Germline CDR1 LGHNA, CDR2 YSLEER. The CDR3: CASVEGSANTGELFF. The DNA of the CDR3 is TGCGCCAGCGTGGAGGGTTCAGCGAACACCGGGGAGCTGTTTTTT.

This clonotype was seen ten or more times. The V gene is TRBV7-2, the J gene TRBJ2-5, with D possibly matching TRBD1 (6 bases). The CDR3 loop spans 14 amino acids. Germline loops: CDR1 SGHTA, CDR2 FQGNSA. V shed 4 bases and J shed 6 bases, with 15 bases lying between them. CDR3 DNA: TGTGCCAGCAGCTCCAGACGGGACATGAAGACCCAGTACTTC. Translated, it gives CASSSRRDMKTQYF. Looking up the rest from reference TRBV7-2 and TRBJ2-5 gives the full variable domain: GAGVSQSPSNKVTEKGKDVELRCDPISGHTALYWYRQSLGQGLEFLIYFQGNSAPDKSGLPSDRFSAERTGGSVSTLTIQRTQQEDSAVYLCASSSRRDMKTQYFGPGTRLLVL.

The genes are TRBV27 and TRBJ2-2, with 8 nucleotides matching TRBD1. J was trimmed by 6 bases and V by 2 bases; bases with no gene match: 5. The CDR3 covers 15 residues. Per the germline V gene, CDR1 is MNHEY and CDR2 is SMNVEV (reference sequence). CDR3 nucleotide sequence: TGTGCCAGCAGTTTAAAGGGACAGGCCCCCGGGGAGCTGTTTTTT. Amino acids: CASSLKGQAPGELFF.

This clonotype was recorded a few times. The chain combines TRBV20-1 with TRBJ2-3; TRBD2 might be the D (5 bases). Germline-derived CDR1 and CDR2 are DFQATT and SNEGSKA (reference sequence). CDR3 length: 12 amino acids. The V end was cut by 7 bases, the J end by 2 bases, with 10 bases between. CDR3 in amino acids: CSDDGNTDTQYF. CDR3 DNA sequence: TGCAGTGATGACGGGAACACAGATACGCAGTATTTT.

A note on this clonotype: One end of the junction does not line up with germline, which may come from a read error. The V gene is TRBV11-2, the J gene TRBJ1-2, with a possible D match to TRBD1 (5 bases). The CDR3 loop spans 15 amino acids. Per germline, CDR1 SGHAT and CDR2 FQNNGV. CDR3 DNA: TGTGCCGGCAGCTTAGTGTCGGGACGGGGTTATGGCTACACCTTC. Encoded protein: CAGSLVSGRGYGYTF.

This chain connects TRBV28 to TRBJ1-5, with 12 bases that match TRBD1. Germline loops: CDR1 MDHEN, CDR2 SYDVKM. This CDR3 is 17 amino acids long. The junction had 13 bases not matched to a gene; V was cut back by 6 bases and J by 7 bases. The CDR3 reads CASSLLRDRGQRQPQHF. In nucleotides, the CDR3 is TGTGCCAGCAGCCTACTCCGGGACAGGGGGCAGAGGCAGCCCCAGCATTTT.

The chain is built from TRBV28 and TRBJ1-5; 9 positions match TRBD1. V dropped 5 bases and J dropped 6; count of bases not matched to a gene: 14. Germline V gene sequence: CDR1 MDHEN, CDR2 SYDVKM. This CDR3 comprises 17 residues. DNA for the CDR3: TGTGCCAGCAGTGGCCCGGGACAGGGTTTTCTTAGTCAGCCCCAGCATTTT. This gives the protein CASSGPGQGFLSQPQHF.

The sample holds a few counts of this clonotype. The V call is TRBV10-3, the J call TRBJ1-4; D uncertain. This CDR3 has 12 residues. CDR1 and CDR2 from the germline V gene are ENHRY and SYGVKD. V was pared by 3 bases and J by 8 bases, with 7 bases between. CDR3 loop: CAISESEEKLFF. The CDR3 nucleotides read TGTGCCATCAGTGAAAGCGAGGAAAAACTGTTTTTT.

A few counts support this clonotype. The chain couples TRBV20-1 to TRBJ2-1, with D tentatively TRBD1 (5 bases). V lost 0 bases and J 0 bases, leaving 15 bases between the germline ends. The CDR3 length is 17 residues. The germline V gene encodes CDR1 DFQATT and CDR2 SNEGSKA (reference sequence). CDR3 nucleotides: TGCAGTGCTAGAGATCCTGGGGCCCGGCTCTCCTACAATGAGCAGTTCTTC. Protein sequence: CSARDPGARLSYNEQFF.

This clonotype was seen a handful of times. The rearrangement links TRBV7-2 to TRBJ2-7; 8 nucleotides line up with TRBD2. Germline V gene sequence: CDR1 SGHTA, CDR2 FQGNSA. Trimming took 5 bases from V and 3 from J; bases not matched to a gene: 9. This CDR3 comprises 15 residues. The CDR3 loop reads CASSQSGLVGYEQYF. CDR3 nucleotide sequence: TGTGCCAGCAGCCAATCGGGACTAGTAGGCTACGAGCAGTACTTC.

The chain carries TRBV24-1 and TRBJ2-1; 10 bases line up with TRBD2. The germline V gene encodes CDR1 KGHDR and CDR2 SFDVKD. V shed 2 bases and J 4 bases; nucleotides not matched to a gene: 7. The CDR3 consists of 17 residues. CDR3 sequence: CATSDSHRAGGYNEQFF. The CDR3 region has the DNA TGTGCCACCAGTGATTCTCACCGAGCGGGGGGGTACAATGAGCAGTTCTTC.

With respect to this clonotype: Just one base apart from a much larger clone, this may be a read error. This chain links TRBV4-3 with TRBJ2-5; D not certain. Germline-derived CDR1 and CDR2 are LGHNA and YSLEER. The CDR3 is 15 amino acids. The V and J ends lost 0 bases and 7 bases respectively, with 15 bases between them. The CDR3: CASSQEFGVRGTQYF. The CDR3 nucleotides are TGCGCCAGCAGCCAAGAATTTGGGGTCCGAGGGACCCAGTACTTC.

This clonotype occurred a few times. The rearrangement uses TRBV27 and TRBJ2-1; D may match TRBD1 or TRBD2 (5 bases each). Germline V lookup: CDR1 MNHEY, CDR2 SMNVEV (reference sequence). The CDR3 spans 17 residues. The V gene lost 8 bases and the J gene lost 7 bases, with 27 bases spanning the gap. The CDR3 DNA reads as TGTGCCAGCGCCAGTTCCCCCGCCGGGGCCTCGGGGAATGAGCAGTTCTTC. Translated: CASASSPAGASGNEQFF.